Each of the 21 T cell receptor beta chains below was sequenced from the same sample in a study of OX40 agonist ivuxolimab in advanced cancers. Library generation was performed with the immunoSEQ multiplex PCR assay. TCRdb carries this immuneACCESS record with in-frame sequences only. Its versions omit some clonotypes, under half of them owing to an unresolved V gene in the studies checked, with the rest unexplained. The sample table contains about 72,000 clones; only one count was recorded for roughly four fifths of them. The ten largest clones represent under 2.5% of the sample. This material consisted of CD4+ or CD8+ T cells sorted from blood, taken in a trial of the OX40 agonist ivuxolimab. These receptors came from an adult with an advanced solid tumor such as melanoma, head and neck, liver or kidney cancer.

The chain couples TRBV29-1 to TRBJ2-3; D tentatively reads TRBD1 or TRBD2 (5 bases each). This CDR3 comprises 13 residues. Germline CDR1 and CDR2: SQVTM and ANQGSEA. V lost 1 base and J lost 2, with 7 bases in between. The CDR3 loop reads CSVEGGTTDTQYF. As DNA, the CDR3 is TGCAGCGTTGAAGGGGGGACCACAGATACGCAGTATTTT.

The rearrangement joins TRBV7-9 to TRBJ2-7; 8 nucleotides agree with TRBD2. The CDR3 consists of 12 residues. Germline trimming cut 6 bases from V and 7 bases from J; bases unmatched to any gene: 5. Germline CDR1 and CDR2: SEHNR and FQNEAQ (reference sequence). CDR3 sequence: CASSRLAREQYF. The DNA of the CDR3 is TGTGCCAGCAGTCGACTAGCGCGGGAGCAGTACTTC. Supplemented by reference TRBV7-9 and TRBJ2-7, the full variable domain reads DTGVSQNPRHKITKRGQNVTFRCDPISEHNRLYWYRQTLGQGPEFLTYFQNEAQLEKSRLLSDRFSAERPKGSFSTLEIQRTEQGDSAMYLCASSRLAREQYFGPGTRLTVT.

The gene calls are TRBV2 and TRBJ1-2; tentatively, D is TRBD1 (5 bases). V lost 6 bases and J 2 bases, leaving 19 bases between the germline ends. The CDR3 has 16 amino acids. Germline CDR1 is SNHLY and CDR2 is FYNNEI. DNA for the CDR3: TGTGCCAGCAGAGCAGACAGCGGCGAAAGCAACTATGGCTACACCTTC. This gives the protein CASRADSGESNYGYTF.

The chain uses TRBV5-6 and TRBJ2-7, with 8 bases matching TRBD1. V lost 1 base and J lost 10; bases outside the gene matches: 13. CDR1 SGHDT and CDR2 YYEEEE come from the germline V gene. The length of the CDR3 is 15 residues. The CDR3 bases are TGTGCCAGCAGCTTGACGGGGTTCAGGGGGCGGCCTCAGTACTTC. Translating it yields CASSLTGFRGRPQYF.

The rearrangement joins TRBV18 to TRBJ2-5; a weak D match, TRBD1 (7 bases). The DNA end is a closer match to TRBJ2-7, so the J assignment may be wrong. Germline V gene data show CDR1 as KGHSH and CDR2 as LQKENI. The CDR3 sequence is 14 residues long. The CDR3 region is CASSPPGGSYEQYF. Here the CDR3 DNA reads TGTGCCAGCTCACCTCCAGGGGGGAGCTACGAGCAGTACTTC.

The chain couples TRBV6-5 to TRBJ1-2; the D gene is possibly TRBD1 (5 bases). The germline gives CDR1 MNHEY, CDR2 SVGAGI. The length of the CDR3 is 14 residues. V gave up 5 bases and J gave up 0 bases, with 10 bases separating them. CDR3 region: CASSNTDTNYGYTF. DNA for the CDR3: TGTGCCAGCAGTAATACGGACACTAACTATGGCTACACCTTC.

The chain has TRBV19 and TRBJ2-5; 10 bases line up with TRBD2. J was trimmed by 5 bases and V by 1 base; bases with no gene match: 4. From germline, CDR1 is LNHDA and CDR2 SQIVND (reference sequence). The CDR3 runs 15 residues. The CDR3 sequence is CASSIGTSGAETQYF. CDR3 nucleotides: TGTGCCAGTAGTATAGGGACTAGCGGCGCGGAGACCCAGTACTTC.

The V and J genes are TRBV6-5 and TRBJ2-5; D is ambiguous. Deletions cut 3 bases from V and 5 bases from J, with 10 bases between. The CDR3 totals 13 residues. From germline, CDR1 is MNHEY and CDR2 SVGAGI. CDR3 in DNA: TGTGCCAGCAGTTATACCCAGAGGGAGACCCAGTACTTC. Translated: CASSYTQRETQYF.

As concerns this clone: One end of the junction is discordant with germline, which a read error may explain. The rearrangement joins TRBV5-1 to TRBJ1-1; D gene uncertain. This CDR3 is 13 amino acids long. Per the germline V gene, CDR1 is SGHRS and CDR2 is YFSETQ. CDR3 in amino acids: CASSLFENAEAFF. DNA for the CDR3: TGCGCCAGCAGCTTGTTCGAGAACGCTGAAGCTTTCTTT.

This clone was counted a few times. This sequence joins TRBV27 and TRBJ2-7; no clear D gene. The CDR3 length is 12 residues. Germline CDR1 reads MNHEY; CDR2 reads SMNVEV (reference sequence). The V gene lost 4 bases and the J gene lost 3 bases, with 7 bases spanning the gap. The CDR3 loop is CASSSTYYEQYF. In nucleotides, the CDR3 is TGTGCCAGCAGTTCGACCTACTACGAGCAGTACTTC.

The CDR3 sequence: CASRRTSMYEQFF. The CDR3 nucleotides are TGTGCCAGCAGGCGGACGAGTATGTATGAGCAGTTCTTC. This chain joins TRBV28 and TRBJ2-1; D unclear. CDR3 length: 13 amino acids. Germline loops: CDR1 MDHEN, CDR2 SYDVKM. V shed 6 bases and J shed 8 bases, with 14 bases lying between them.

The V and J genes are TRBV7-2 and TRBJ2-3; D gene unclear. Trimming stripped 3 bases from V and 0 bases from J, with 7 bases between. CDR3 length equals 14 residues. CDR1 and CDR2 (germline): SGHTA, FQGNSA. DNA of the CDR3: TGTGCCAGCAGCTTTATTACCAGCACAGATACGCAGTATTTT. Translated: CASSFITSTDTQYF.

V usage is TRBV27 and J usage is TRBJ2-3, with D maybe TRBD2 (6 bases). There are 17 residues in the CDR3. Germline lookup yields CDR1 MNHEY and CDR2 SMNVEV (reference sequence). The germline V and J ends were trimmed by 5 bases and 3 bases, with 21 bases remaining between them. In nucleotides, the CDR3 is TGTGCCAGCAGTAGTCTCCGGAGGGAAAGAGTAACAGATACGCAGTATTTT. Protein sequence: CASSSLRRERVTDTQYF.

The chain couples TRBV7-2 to TRBJ2-5, with unresolved D. V was shortened by 1 base and J by 2 bases, with 8 bases between the two germline ends. The CDR3 consists of 14 residues. Germline CDR1 SGHTA, CDR2 FQGNSA. For the CDR3, the DNA is TGTGCCAGCAGCTTAGTTTCCGGACAAGAGACCCAGTACTTC. This gives the protein CASSLVSGQETQYF.

This rearrangement joins TRBV19 to TRBJ2-7; the match to TRBD1 covers 8 bases. J was trimmed by 7 bases and V by 3 bases; bases with no gene match: 2. The CDR3 spans 12 residues. Germline assignment: CDR1 LNHDA and CDR2 SQIVND (reference sequence). The CDR3 region is CASSMTGEEQYF. The CDR3 DNA sequence: TGTGCCAGTAGTATGACAGGGGAGGAGCAGTACTTC.

Here the CDR3 reads CASSAFPSGRGEDTQYF. Here the CDR3 DNA reads TGTGCCAGCAGCGCCTTTCCTAGCGGGAGGGGCGAAGATACGCAGTATTTT. The rearrangement uses TRBV9 and TRBJ2-3; 12 bases align to TRBD2. This CDR3 spans 17 amino acids. Germline V lookup: CDR1 SGDLS, CDR2 YYNGEE. V shed 3 bases, J shed 5 bases, and the junction held 10 bases outside the gene matches.

This chain joins TRBV9 and TRBJ2-1, with D perhaps matching TRBD1 (6 bases). V was cut by 3 bases and J by 5 bases, with 12 bases left in between. The CDR3 has 14 residues. CDR1 and CDR2 (germline): SGDLS, YYNGEE. The CDR3 is CASSAEGGNNEQFF. The CDR3 region has the DNA TGTGCCAGCAGCGCCGAAGGGGGAAACAATGAGCAGTTCTTC.

This clone occurred a few times. The genes are TRBV12-5 and TRBJ2-5; 8 nucleotides align to TRBD1. CDR1 is LGHNT and CDR2 is FRNRAP in the germline V gene. V gave up 6 bases and J gave up 4 bases; unmatched junction bases: 4. The CDR3 has 13 amino acids. The CDR3 loop is CASGKGQGETQYF. Written as DNA, the CDR3 is TGTGCTAGTGGCAAAGGACAGGGAGAGACCCAGTACTTC.

The chain joins TRBV5-6 to TRBJ2-1; TRBD2 agrees at 14 bases. Trimming at V came to 2 bases and at J to 8 bases, leaving 12 bases not matched to a gene. Germline V gives CDR1 SGHDT, CDR2 YYEEEE. The CDR3 length is 18 residues. The CDR3 spells CASSFFPGTSGRIYEQFF. The DNA of the CDR3 is TGTGCCAGCAGCTTTTTCCCCGGGACTAGCGGGAGAATCTATGAGCAGTTCTTC.

The rearrangement links TRBV5-1 to TRBJ2-1; D gene unclear. This CDR3 region has 17 residues. Looked up from germline, CDR1 is SGHRS and CDR2 is YFSETQ. V was clipped by 0 bases and J by 0 bases, with 13 bases between them. CDR3 DNA sequence: TGCGCCAGCAGCTTGGTTGCTAGTGCGAGCTCCTACAATGAGCAGTTCTTC. Protein sequence: CASSLVASASSYNEQFF.

The CDR3 reads CASSGRTGSNSGNTIYF. CDR3 in DNA: TGTGCCAGCAGTGGGAGGACAGGGAGCAATTCTGGAAACACCATATATTTT. The rearrangement joins TRBV6-1 to TRBJ1-3, with 8 positions matching TRBD1. The trim removed 4 bases at V and 1 base at J, leaving 9 bases unmatched. The germline gives CDR1 MNHNS, CDR2 SASEGT. The CDR3 consists of 17 residues.